This T cell receptor (beta chain) comes out of a study of blood T cell repertoires in COVID-19. Study in general: PBMCs, B-cell-depleted T cells, or T cells provided the cDNA or gDNA that made up the material.

Using immunoSEQ multiplex PCR, the repertoire was profiled, and TCRdb retains in-frame clones only, with some absent. The table lists about 140,000 clones, 78% of them singletons, with about 1.8% in the top ten. This CDR3 has 15 residues. V lost 4 bases and J lost 6; bases outside the gene matches: 6. The germline gives CDR1 MNHEY, CDR2 SMNVEV (reference sequence). The chain couples TRBV27 to TRBJ2-7; 13 bases fit TRBD2. Input material: peripheral blood. The sequence was collected from a woman aged 60-75 years with acute or convalescent COVID-19. CDR3 in amino acids: CASSSWTSGRGEQYF. The CDR3 bases are TGTGCCAGCAGTTCTTGGACTAGCGGGAGAGGCGAGCAGTACTTC.